This T cell receptor (beta chain) comes out of a study of T cell responses to AZD1222 COVID-19 vaccine. CDR1 and CDR2 (germline): SGDLS, YYNGEE. Trimming removed 2 bases from V and 0 bases from J; junction bases left unmatched: 7. This CDR3 spans 16 amino acids. Data came from immunoSEQ multiplex PCR; TCRdb stores just in-frame clones and leaves some out. Of about 190,000 clones listed, approximately 92% were seen once; the top ten hold roughly 1.3%. The gene calls are TRBV9 and TRBJ1-1, with 7 nucleotides matching TRBD1. The material was peripheral blood, obtained on day 0 of AZD1222 vaccination. This TCR was sampled from an adult in good health. CDR3 sequence reads: CASSVGQLTMNTEAFF. CDR3 DNA: TGTGCCAGCAGCGTGGGACAGCTGACTATGAACACTGAAGCTTTCTTT. Variable domain in full (rest from reference TRBV9 and TRBJ1-1): DSGVTQTPKHLITATGQRVTLRCSPRSGDLSVYWYQQSLDQGLQFLIQYYNGEERAKGNILERFSAQQFPDLHSELNLSSLELGDSALYFCASSVGQLTMNTEAFFGQGTRLTVV.